Following are 27 T cell receptor beta chains from one sample sequenced in a study of technical replicates of blood from a few donors. Some clones are missing from TCRdb's copy, which holds only in-frame ones; the method was immunoSEQ multiplex PCR. The sample consists of tens of thousands of clones, around nine tenths of them appearing once. The sample taken for sequencing was PBMCs. Receptors were obtained from a human donor in good health. Some clones in this sample may be carry-over from other donors' samples.

This rearrangement joins TRBV7-2 to TRBJ2-1; 8 bases fit TRBD2. Germline V gene lookup returns CDR1 SGHTA and CDR2 FQGNSA. J lost 4 bases, V lost 1 base, and 6 bases had no gene match. The CDR3 sequence is 16 residues long. CDR3 nucleotide sequence: TGTGCCAGCAGCTTAGGGGCTAGCGGGCGATACAATGAGCAGTTCTTC. This encodes CASSLGASGRYNEQFF. Combining the CDR3 with reference TRBV7-2 and TRBJ2-1 gives the whole variable domain GAGVSQSPSNKVTEKGKDVELRCDPISGHTALYWYRQSLGQGLEFLIYFQGNSAPDKSGLPSDRFSAERTGGSVSTLTIQRTQQEDSAVYLCASSLGASGRYNEQFFGPGTRLTVL.

This clone showed up just a few times. This rearrangement joins TRBV29-1 to TRBJ1-1, with D unresolved. Germline CDR1 SQVTM, CDR2 ANQGSEA. CDR3 length: 11 residues. Trimming removed 4 bases from V and 6 bases from J, with 9 bases in between. This CDR3 is CSVGSGAEAFF. In DNA, the CDR3 is TGCAGCGTTGGATCCGGGGCTGAAGCTTTCTTT.

The chain is built from TRBV10-3 and TRBJ1-5; 7 nucleotides match TRBD1. The germline V gene has CDR1 ENHRY and CDR2 SYGVKD. V lost 10 bases, J lost 7 bases, and 13 bases stayed unmatched. This CDR3 is built from 14 residues. The CDR3 DNA sequence: TGTGCCACCACGCCCGGGACAGTCGGCCAGCCCCAGCATTTT. Protein: CATTPGTVGQPQHF.

The chain employs TRBV27 and TRBJ2-1; TRBD2 aligns across 7 bases. V shed 5 bases and J 8 bases; nucleotides not matched to a gene: 3. Germline-derived CDR1 and CDR2 are MNHEY and SMNVEV (reference sequence). This CDR3 contains 12 residues. CDR3 loop: CASSIRGDEQFF. CDR3 bases: TGTGCCAGCAGTATACGGGGGGATGAGCAGTTCTTC.

The chain employs TRBV29-1 and TRBJ2-5, with 13 positions matching TRBD2. The CDR3 contains 14 residues. Germline trimming cut 7 bases from V and 5 bases from J; bases unmatched to any gene: 7. Germline CDR1 is SQVTM and CDR2 is ANQGSEA. The CDR3 here is CSGLLAGGRETQYF. As DNA, the CDR3 is TGCAGCGGGCTACTAGCGGGGGGGCGGGAGACCCAGTACTTC.

The V gene is TRBV5-8, the J gene TRBJ2-4; the match to TRBD1 covers 8 bases. This CDR3 has 17 residues. With 2 bases clipped from V and 1 base from J, the junction kept 8 bases outside the gene matches. Germline CDR1 reads SGHTS; CDR2 reads YDEGEE. CDR3 nucleotide sequence: TGTGCCAGCAGCTTAGGGGCAGGGGGCATTGCCAAAAACATTCAGTACTTC. Protein: CASSLGAGGIAKNIQYF.

The rearrangement uses TRBV7-2 and TRBJ2-7, with TRBD1 matching over 7 bases. Germline values: CDR1 SGHTA, CDR2 FQGNSA. Trimming at V came to 3 bases and at J to 5 bases, leaving 4 bases not matched to a gene. The CDR3 has 13 amino acids. CDR3 loop: CASSFDRDNEQYF. The CDR3 DNA reads as TGTGCCAGCAGCTTCGACAGGGATAACGAGCAGTACTTC.

The chain joins TRBV7-3 to TRBJ2-3; maybe TRBD2 (6 bases). Trimming removed 5 bases at V and 0 bases at J, with 12 bases between. CDR1 is SGHTA, CDR2 FQGTGA, per germline. The CDR3 sequence is 15 residues long. In DNA, the CDR3 is TGTGCCAGCAGCGGAGGGTCGGGGAGCACAGATACGCAGTATTTT. It yields the protein CASSGGSGSTDTQYF.

The gene calls are TRBV5-1 and TRBJ2-7; 7 bases are shared with TRBD2. The CDR3 totals 16 residues. In germline, CDR1 is SGHRS, CDR2 YFSETQ. Trimming at V came to 6 bases and at J to 0 bases, leaving 12 bases not matched to a gene. CDR3 loop: CASKVATSASSYEQYF. As DNA, the CDR3 is TGCGCCAGCAAGGTGGCAACTAGCGCGAGCTCCTACGAGCAGTACTTC.

The CDR3 spells CASSSLAGGGWNEQFF. The CDR3 nucleotides are TGTGCCAGCAGCTCTCTAGCGGGAGGTGGGTGGAATGAGCAGTTCTTC. The genes are TRBV5-4 and TRBJ2-1, with 11 bases identical to TRBD2. Trimming took 3 bases from V and 7 from J; bases not matched to a gene: 9. Looked up from germline, CDR1 is SGHNT and CDR2 is YYREEE (reference sequence). CDR3 size: 16 residues.

The V gene is TRBV5-1, the J gene TRBJ2-1, with 8 bases matching TRBD1. Trimming took 5 bases from V and 7 from J; bases not matched to a gene: 11. The CDR3 runs to 15 residues. Germline lookup yields CDR1 SGHRS and CDR2 YFSETQ. The chain's CDR3 is CASRLGQVGSNEQFF. CDR3 nucleotides: TGCGCCAGCAGACTGGGACAGGTGGGTTCAAATGAGCAGTTCTTC.

The V gene is TRBV5-6, the J gene TRBJ2-5; 7 nucleotides match TRBD1. The V gene's germline CDR1 is SGHDT and CDR2 YYEEEE. The V segment lost 2 bases and the J segment 5 bases; nucleotides outside the gene matches: 0. The CDR3 is made up of 12 amino acids. CDR3 amino acids: CASSFRGETQYF. CDR3 in DNA: TGTGCCAGCAGCTTCAGGGGGGAGACCCAGTACTTC.

This chain links TRBV7-2 with TRBJ1-1, with 9 bases lining up with TRBD1. The CDR3 is 15 residues long. The germline gives CDR1 SGHTA, CDR2 FQGNSA. J gave up 1 base and V 5 bases, and 5 bases lay outside the gene matches. The CDR3 bases are TGTGCCAGCAGCCCCGGGACAGGGTCGAACACTGAAGCTTTCTTT. This translates into CASSPGTGSNTEAFF.

CDR3 in amino acids: CAWSVPRGGGTDTQYF. The CDR3 DNA is TGTGCCTGGAGTGTACCGAGAGGAGGAGGCACAGATACGCAGTATTTT. This chain joins TRBV30 and TRBJ2-3; weak D call: TRBD2 (5 bases). Trimming took off 0 bases at V and 1 base at J, with 14 bases between the two ends. CDR3 size: 16 residues. Germline V CDR1 and CDR2: GTSNPN, SVGIG (reference sequence).

The chain links TRBV7-4 to TRBJ2-1, with D hard to call. The ends were cut back, 4 bases at V and 3 bases at J, with 10 bases in the middle. In germline, CDR1 is SGHVT, CDR2 SQSDAQ. The CDR3 has 14 residues. CDR3 amino acids: CASSSGQNYNEQFF. The CDR3 coding sequence is TGTGCCAGCAGCTCTGGCCAGAACTACAATGAGCAGTTCTTC.

The chain recombines TRBV25-1 with TRBJ1-4, with TRBD1 matching over 9 bases. Germline V CDR1 and CDR2: MGHDK, SYGVNS. V lost 4 bases, J lost 4 bases, and 4 bases stayed unmatched. The CDR3 covers 15 residues. The CDR3 nucleotides read TGTGCCAGCAGTGCACAGGGGGCCGGTAATGAAAAACTGTTTTTT. Residues: CASSAQGAGNEKLFF.

V gene TRBV28 combines with J gene TRBJ2-3; 9 bases match TRBD1. This CDR3 has 19 residues. Per the germline V gene, CDR1 is MDHEN and CDR2 is SYDVKM. V lost 4 bases, J lost 3 bases, and 17 bases stayed unmatched. The CDR3 coding sequence is TGTGCCAGCAGTTCCCTACAGGGGGCTTTTTTGCGTGTTACAGATACGCAGTATTTT. Amino acid sequence: CASSSLQGAFLRVTDTQYF.

This clone was counted between two and nine times. The V gene is TRBV7-9, the J gene TRBJ1-2; D possibly corresponds to TRBD1 (6 bases). The CDR3 extends over 16 amino acids. Germline V gene sequence: CDR1 SEHNR, CDR2 FQNEAQ (reference sequence). V lost 5 bases, J lost 5 bases, and 21 bases lay in between. This CDR3 is CASSHYVAGVKYGYTF. In nucleotides, the CDR3 is TGTGCCAGCAGCCATTACGTTGCAGGGGTAAAATATGGCTACACCTTC.

This chain uses TRBV4-3 with TRBJ2-7; D perhaps matches TRBD1 (5 bases). The V gene lost 0 bases and the J gene lost 6 bases, with 18 bases spanning the gap. Germline V gene lookup returns CDR1 LGHNA and CDR2 YSLEER. This CDR3 is 16 amino acids long. CDR3 residues: CASSQDRRQHNSEQYF. Here the CDR3 DNA reads TGCGCCAGCAGCCAAGATCGCCGACAGCACAACAGCGAGCAGTACTTC.

The chain combines TRBV9 with TRBJ2-3; 7 nucleotides line up with TRBD2. Germline CDR1 reads SGDLS; CDR2 reads YYNGEE. V was clipped by 3 bases and J by 6 bases; unmatched bases: 7. This CDR3 has 14 amino acids. CDR3 residues: CASSAPGLGDTQYF. The CDR3 nucleotides are TGTGCCAGCAGCGCCCCCGGACTAGGGGATACGCAGTATTTT.

This clone showed up just a few times. V gene TRBV4-3 combines with J gene TRBJ1-3; 7 nucleotides agree with TRBD1. Trimming removed 2 bases from V and 0 bases from J; junction bases left unmatched: 1. Germline V gene data show CDR1 as LGHNA and CDR2 as YSLEER. CDR3 length equals 15 residues. Written as DNA, the CDR3 is TGCGCCAGCAGCCAAACAGGGGTCTCTGGAAACACCATATATTTT. Its translation is CASSQTGVSGNTIYF.

J is TRBJ1-2 and V is TRBV10-3; 9 bases are shared with TRBD1. The CDR3 has 14 amino acids. Germline CDR1 is ENHRY and CDR2 is SYGVKD. V was clipped by 4 bases and J by 9 bases; unmatched bases: 9. The chain's CDR3 is CAISGDRGDVCYTF. The CDR3 DNA sequence: TGTGCCATCAGTGGAGACAGGGGGGACGTGTGCTACACCTTC.

The chain couples TRBV18 to TRBJ2-4, with a possible D match to TRBD2 (5 bases). CDR1 KGHSH and CDR2 LQKENI come from the germline V gene. Between the trimmed V and J ends, which lost 4 bases and 0 bases, there was a span of 10 bases. The CDR3 loop spans 15 amino acids. The CDR3 spells CASSRSDIAKNIQYF. CDR3 DNA sequence: TGTGCCAGCTCACGTAGCGATATAGCCAAAAACATTCAGTACTTC. Filled out from reference TRBV18 and TRBJ2-4, the complete variable domain reads NAGVMQNPRHLVRRRGQEARLRCSPMKGHSHVYWYRQLPEEGLKFMVYLQKENIIDESGMPKERFSAEFPKEGPSILRIQQVVRGDSAAYFCASSRSDIAKNIQYFGAGTRLSVL.

This chain joins TRBV5-1 and TRBJ2-3, with 8 bases aligning to TRBD2. With 2 bases clipped from V and 1 base from J, the junction kept 6 bases outside the gene matches. The CDR3 is 16 residues long. Germline V gives CDR1 SGHRS, CDR2 YFSETQ. The CDR3: CASSFPATSGTDTQYF. The CDR3 coding sequence is TGCGCCAGCAGCTTCCCCGCGACTAGCGGCACAGATACGCAGTATTTT.

The chain carries TRBV30 and TRBJ1-2; no definite D call. V shed 2 bases and J shed 5 bases, with 9 bases lying between them. The CDR3 has 12 residues. Germline-derived CDR1 and CDR2 are GTSNPN and SVGIG (reference sequence). CDR3 amino acids: CAWSPESYGYTF. The CDR3 nucleotides are TGTGCCTGGAGTCCCGAGTCGTATGGCTACACCTTC.

This sequence joins TRBV9 and TRBJ2-1; a possible D gene is TRBD2 (5 bases). The V end was cut by 1 base, the J end by 6 bases, with 14 bases between. The CDR3 covers 15 residues. Germline CDR1 is SGDLS and CDR2 is YYNGEE. The DNA of the CDR3 is TGTGCCAGCAGCGTATTGGAGGTTGCCTTCAATGAGCAGTTCTTC. This translates into CASSVLEVAFNEQFF.

This chain uses TRBV6-6 with TRBJ1-2; D is undetermined. The CDR3 covers 13 residues. Trimming removed 4 bases at V and 5 bases at J, with 11 bases between. Germline V lookup: CDR1 MNHNY, CDR2 SVGAGI (reference sequence). As DNA, the CDR3 is TGTGCCAGCAGTTTCCCTCGGGAATATGGCTACACCTTC. Translation: CASSFPREYGYTF.